The sequence of this T cell receptor beta chain was determined in a study of T cell responses to AZD1222 COVID-19 vaccine. Study results and limitations: A rise in Spike-specific TCR breadth and depth followed two AZD1222 doses.

Using immunoSEQ multiplex PCR, the repertoire was profiled, and TCRdb retains in-frame clones only, with some absent. The table lists about 150,000 clones, 88% of them singletons. In regard to this clone: The target antigen is unknown.

The V end was cut by 6 bases, the J end by 0 bases, with 12 bases between. This CDR3 is 14 amino acids long. Germline V gene data show CDR1 as SNHLY and CDR2 as FYNNEI. The rearrangement uses TRBV2 and TRBJ2-7; D may be TRBD2 (5 bases). The TCR originated in an adult in good health. This specimen consisted of peripheral blood, obtained on day 0 of AZD1222 vaccination. CDR3 amino acids: CASRDPGSSYEQYF. Here the CDR3 DNA reads TGTGCCAGCAGGGATCCGGGGAGCTCCTACGAGCAGTACTTC.